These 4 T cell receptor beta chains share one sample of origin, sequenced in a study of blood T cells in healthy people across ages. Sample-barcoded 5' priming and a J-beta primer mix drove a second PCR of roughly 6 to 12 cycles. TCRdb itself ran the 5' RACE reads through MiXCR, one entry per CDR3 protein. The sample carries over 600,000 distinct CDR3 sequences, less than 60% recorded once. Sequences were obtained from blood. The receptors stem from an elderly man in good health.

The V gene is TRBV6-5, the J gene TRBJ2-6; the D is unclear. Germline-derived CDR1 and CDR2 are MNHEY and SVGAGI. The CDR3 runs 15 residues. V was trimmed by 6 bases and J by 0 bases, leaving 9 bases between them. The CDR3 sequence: CASRSVTSGANVLTF. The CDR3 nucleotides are TGTGCCAGCAGATCCGTAACCTCTGGGGCCAACGTCCTGACTTTC.

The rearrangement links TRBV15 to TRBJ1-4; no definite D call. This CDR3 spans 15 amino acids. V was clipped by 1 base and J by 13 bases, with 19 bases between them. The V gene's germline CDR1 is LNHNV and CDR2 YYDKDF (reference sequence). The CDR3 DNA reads TGTGCCACCAGCAGAGGGTTGGGAATTTTCGAAGGACTGTTTTTT. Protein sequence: CATSRGLGIFEGLFF.

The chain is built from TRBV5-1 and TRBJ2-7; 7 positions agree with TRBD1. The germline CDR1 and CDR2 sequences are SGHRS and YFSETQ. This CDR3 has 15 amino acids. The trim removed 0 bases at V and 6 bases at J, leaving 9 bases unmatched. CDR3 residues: CASSLEGGPLGEQYF. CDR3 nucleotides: TGCGCCAGCAGCTTGGAAGGGGGCCCCTTAGGCGAGCAGTACTTC.

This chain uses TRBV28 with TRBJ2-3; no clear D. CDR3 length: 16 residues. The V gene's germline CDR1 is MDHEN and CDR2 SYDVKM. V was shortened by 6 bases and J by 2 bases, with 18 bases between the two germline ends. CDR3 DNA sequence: TGTGCCAGCAGGGCTAGGTGGCCAGCCACCACAGATACGCAGTATTTT. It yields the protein CASRARWPATTDTQYF.